This T cell receptor (beta chain) was identified in a study of T cell repertoires in cytomegalovirus infection. As for the study in general: From public TCR beta signatures came an indication of both CMV infection and matching HLA type.

On this clonotype: Its antigen is not known.

In germline, CDR1 is SGHNT, CDR2 YENEEA. V lost 4 bases to trimming and J lost 3 bases; unmatched junction nucleotides: 11. CDR3 length equals 17 residues. TCRdb used MiXCR to reprocess the reads, holding one entry per CDR3 protein. The data contain some 800,000 distinct CDR3 sequences, approximately 32% of them singletons. Here the sequenced sample was cultured CD8+ T cells from PBMCs, taken from culture after CMV antigen stimulation. The sequence was collected from a human donor in good health (CMV status not recorded). Some clones in this sample may be carry-over from other donors' samples. The rearrangement links TRBV11-3 to TRBJ2-3; 9 nucleotides align to TRBD2. The chain's CDR3 is CASSSYTAGGQTDTQYF. The CDR3, as DNA: TGTGCCAGCAGCTCCTATACTGCGGGGGGGCAGACAGATACGCAGTATTTT.